Sequencing of this T cell receptor (beta chain) was carried out in a study of graft-versus-host responses after intestinal transplantation. Concerning this clone: Its cognate antigen is unknown.

V was clipped by 0 bases and J by 3 bases, with 12 bases between them. Germline-derived CDR1 and CDR2 are SGHRS and YFSETQ. The CDR3 is made up of 16 amino acids. Profiling relied on immunoSEQ multiplex PCR, and the TCRdb table lists in-frame clones only, not all of them. The sample includes 96,000 or so clones, more than 85% of them seen just once. This TCR was sampled from a human donor who received an intestinal transplant. The specimen comprised unstimulated CD4+ T cells sorted from spleen or lymph node cells, sampled before intestinal transplant. The chain couples TRBV5-1 to TRBJ1-4; no firm D call. CDR3 loop: CASSLDGGIANEKLFF. The CDR3, as DNA: TGCGCCAGCAGCTTGGACGGAGGGATAGCTAATGAAAAACTGTTTTTT.